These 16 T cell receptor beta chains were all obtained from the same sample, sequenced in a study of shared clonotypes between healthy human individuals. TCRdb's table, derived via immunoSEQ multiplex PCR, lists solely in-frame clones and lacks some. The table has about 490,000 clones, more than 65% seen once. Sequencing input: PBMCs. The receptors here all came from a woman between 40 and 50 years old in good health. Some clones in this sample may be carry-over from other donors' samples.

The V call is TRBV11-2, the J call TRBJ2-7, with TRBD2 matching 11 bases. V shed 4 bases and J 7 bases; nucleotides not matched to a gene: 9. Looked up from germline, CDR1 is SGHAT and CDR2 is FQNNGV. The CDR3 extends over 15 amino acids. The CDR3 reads CASSSRLAGMSEQYF. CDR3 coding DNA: TGTGCCAGCAGCTCCAGACTAGCGGGAATGTCTGAGCAGTACTTC.

CDR3 nucleotide sequence: TGTGCCAGCAGTTCACTAGCGGGAGTCCGCAATGAGCAGTTCTTC. Residues: CASSSLAGVRNEQFF. The chain has TRBV2 and TRBJ2-1; 11 nucleotides match TRBD2. With 5 bases clipped from V and 6 bases from J, the junction kept 6 bases outside the gene matches. CDR1 and CDR2 (germline): SNHLY, FYNNEI. The CDR3 contains 15 residues.

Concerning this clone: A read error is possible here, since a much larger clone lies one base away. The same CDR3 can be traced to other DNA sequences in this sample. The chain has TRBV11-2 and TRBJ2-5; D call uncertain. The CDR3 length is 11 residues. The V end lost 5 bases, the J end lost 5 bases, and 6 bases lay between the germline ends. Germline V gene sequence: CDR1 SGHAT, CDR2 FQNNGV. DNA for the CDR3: TGTGCCAGCAGCCCGTCGGAGACCCAGTACTTC. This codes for CASSPSETQYF.

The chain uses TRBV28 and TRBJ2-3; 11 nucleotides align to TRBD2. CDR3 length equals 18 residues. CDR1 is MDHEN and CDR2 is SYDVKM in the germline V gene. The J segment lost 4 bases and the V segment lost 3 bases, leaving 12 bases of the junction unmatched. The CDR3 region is CASSFRTLLAGVADTQYF. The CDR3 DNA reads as TGTGCCAGCAGTTTCCGAACCCTACTAGCGGGAGTTGCAGATACGCAGTATTTT.

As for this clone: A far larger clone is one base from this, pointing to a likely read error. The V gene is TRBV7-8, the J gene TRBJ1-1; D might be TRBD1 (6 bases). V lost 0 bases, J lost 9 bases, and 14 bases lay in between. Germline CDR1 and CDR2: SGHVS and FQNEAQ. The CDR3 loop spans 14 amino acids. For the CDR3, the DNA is TGTGCCAGCAGCTTAGCGGGGGGGCCGACTAAAGCTTTCTTT. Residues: CASSLAGGPTKAFF.

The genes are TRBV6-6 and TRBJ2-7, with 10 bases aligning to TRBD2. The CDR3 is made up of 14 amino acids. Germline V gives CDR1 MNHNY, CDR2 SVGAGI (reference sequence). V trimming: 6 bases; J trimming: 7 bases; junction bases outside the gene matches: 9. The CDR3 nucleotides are TGTGCCAGCAGGAGCGGGGGGGCGTGGAGGGAGCAGTACTTC. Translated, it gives CASRSGGAWREQYF.

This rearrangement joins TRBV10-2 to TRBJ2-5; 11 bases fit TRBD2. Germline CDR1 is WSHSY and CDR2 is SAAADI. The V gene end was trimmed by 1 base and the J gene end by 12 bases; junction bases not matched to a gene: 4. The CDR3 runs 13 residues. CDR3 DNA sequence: TGCGCCAGCAGTGAGTATGGTAGCGGGGGGGAGTACTTC. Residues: CASSEYGSGGEYF.

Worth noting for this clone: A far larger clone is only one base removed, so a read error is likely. The CDR3 DNA sequence: TGCGCCAGCGGCCCGGACAGGCCTTTTGAAGCTTTCTTT. Residues: CASGPDRPFEAFF. The rearrangement joins TRBV5-1 to TRBJ1-1, with 7 bases aligning to TRBD1. J gave up 7 bases and V 7 bases, and 10 bases lay outside the gene matches. Germline V gives CDR1 SGHRS, CDR2 YFSETQ. CDR3 size: 13 residues.

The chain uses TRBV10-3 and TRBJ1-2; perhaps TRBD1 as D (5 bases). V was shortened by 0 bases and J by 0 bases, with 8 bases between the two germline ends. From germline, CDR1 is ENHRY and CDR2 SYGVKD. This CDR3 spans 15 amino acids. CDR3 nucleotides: TGTGCCATCAGTGAGTCTTACAGGACTAACTATGGCTACACCTTC. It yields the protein CAISESYRTNYGYTF.

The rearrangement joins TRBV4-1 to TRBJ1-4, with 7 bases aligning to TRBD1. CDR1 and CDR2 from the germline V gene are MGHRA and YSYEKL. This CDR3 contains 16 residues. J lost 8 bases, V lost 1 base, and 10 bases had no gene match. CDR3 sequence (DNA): TGCGCCAGCAGCCAAGGACAGGGCGGGGTGTTCGAAAAACTGTTTTTT. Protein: CASSQGQGGVFEKLFF.

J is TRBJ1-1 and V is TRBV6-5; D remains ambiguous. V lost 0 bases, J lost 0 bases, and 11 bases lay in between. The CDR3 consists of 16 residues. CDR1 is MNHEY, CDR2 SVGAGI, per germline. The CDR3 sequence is CASSYSIGLMNTEAFF. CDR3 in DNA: TGTGCCAGCAGTTACTCGATCGGTCTAATGAACACTGAAGCTTTCTTT.

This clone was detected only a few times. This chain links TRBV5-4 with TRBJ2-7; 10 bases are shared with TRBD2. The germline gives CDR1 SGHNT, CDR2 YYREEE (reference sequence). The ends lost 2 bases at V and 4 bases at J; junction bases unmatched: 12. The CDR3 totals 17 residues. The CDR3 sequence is CASSFFSGRTLQYEQYF. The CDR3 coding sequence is TGTGCCAGCAGCTTCTTTAGCGGGAGGACTCTCCAATACGAGCAGTACTTC.

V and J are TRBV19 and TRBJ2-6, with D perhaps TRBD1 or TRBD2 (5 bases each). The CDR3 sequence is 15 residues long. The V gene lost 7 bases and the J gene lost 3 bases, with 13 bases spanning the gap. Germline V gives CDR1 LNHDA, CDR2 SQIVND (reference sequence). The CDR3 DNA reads TGTGCCAGTACCATTGACAGCGGTGGGGCCAACGTCCTGACTTTC. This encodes CASTIDSGGANVLTF.

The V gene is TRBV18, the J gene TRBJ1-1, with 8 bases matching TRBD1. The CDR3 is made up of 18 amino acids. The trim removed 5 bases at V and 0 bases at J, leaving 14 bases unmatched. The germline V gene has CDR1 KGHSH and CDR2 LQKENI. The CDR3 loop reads CASSGVGRGRRMNTEAFF. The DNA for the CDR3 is TGTGCCAGCTCAGGAGTTGGCAGGGGGCGGCGGATGAACACTGAAGCTTTCTTT.

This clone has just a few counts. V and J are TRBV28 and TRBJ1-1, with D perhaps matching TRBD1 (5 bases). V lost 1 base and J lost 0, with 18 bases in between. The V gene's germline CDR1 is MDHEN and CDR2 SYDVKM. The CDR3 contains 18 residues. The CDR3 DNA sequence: TGTGCCAGCAGTTTATTAGGGTTGGCAGGGAACATGAACACTGAAGCTTTCTTT. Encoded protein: CASSLLGLAGNMNTEAFF.

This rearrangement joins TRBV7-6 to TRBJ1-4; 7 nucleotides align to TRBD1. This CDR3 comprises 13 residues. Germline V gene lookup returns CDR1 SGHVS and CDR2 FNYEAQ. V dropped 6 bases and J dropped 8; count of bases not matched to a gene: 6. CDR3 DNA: TGTGCCAGCAGTAGACAGGGACAAGAAAAACTGTTTTTT. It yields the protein CASSRQGQEKLFF.